This TCR beta chain was sequenced in a study of vaccination effects on CD4 cells after COVID-19. On the study more broadly: Antigen-specific CD4+ T cells were first expanded with viral peptide pools by the ViraFEST assay and only then sequenced.

Note on this clone: Antigen unknown.

This CDR3 is 15 amino acids long. The germline CDR1 and CDR2 sequences are KGHSH and LQKENI. With 3 bases clipped from V and 10 bases from J, the junction kept 10 bases outside the gene matches. TCRdb keeps only in-frame clones here, not all; method: immunoSEQ multiplex PCR. The data hold 65,000 to 90,000 clones, with 73% observed a single time. The culture ran for 10 days before CD4+ T cells were isolated. BNT162b2 vaccine or mRNA-1273 vaccine was given to participants in two doses. Among the vaccine recipients, none had a prior SARS-CoV-2 infection, and nucleocapsid antibodies were negative. Study-wide findings and caveats: Clones of infection and vaccine origin contracted markedly late after vaccination. Small numbers of convalescent patients limited the study. It also lacked early post-infection timepoints.

The chain combines TRBV18 with TRBJ1-5; TRBD1 agrees at 9 bases. The sequence was obtained from a human donor who received a COVID-19 vaccine. The starting material was CD4+ T cells from PBMCs cultured without peptide, obtained after COVID-19 vaccination. The CDR3 protein is CASSPGQGRTGPQHF. In DNA, the CDR3 is TGTGCCAGCTCACCGGGACAGGGAAGGACGGGTCCCCAGCATTTT.